Listed below are T cell receptor beta chains from one sample, sequenced in a study of CD8+ T cells in alopecia areata. Using immunoSEQ multiplex PCR, the repertoire was profiled, and TCRdb retains in-frame clones only, with some absent. The table lists over 200,000 clones, roughly 57% of them singletons. The sample consisted of CD4+ T cells sorted from blood, taken at week 0. These receptors came from a human donor with alopecia areata. The CDR3 runs from the conserved cysteine through the conserved F or W. Fields, in order: CDR3 protein, CDR3 DNA, V gene, clone size, D gene, J gene. The D gene is left open where the match is weak. The listing skips clone size in some rows; elsewhere it reads once, few, many or a size class.

CDR3 protein: CASSLAVYSNQPQHF
CDR3 DNA: TGTGCCAGCAGCTTGGCAGTGTATAGCAATCAGCCCCAGCATTTT
V gene: TRBV5-6
clone size: NA
D gene: NA
J gene: TRBJ1-5

CDR3 protein: CASNPPGGTEAFF
CDR3 DNA: TGTGCCAGCAACCCTCCGGGGGGAACTGAAGCTTTCTTT
V gene: TRBV6-1
clone size: once
D gene: NA
J gene: TRBJ1-1

CDR3 protein: CASSPRPRESEQYF
CDR3 DNA: TGTGCCAGCAGCCCCCGACCGAGGGAAAGCGAGCAGTACTTC
V gene: TRBV4-2
clone size: NA
D gene: NA
J gene: TRBJ2-7

CDR3 protein: CATSLQGNTDTQYF
CDR3 DNA: TGTGCCACCTCTTTACAGGGAAACACAGATACGCAGTATTTT
V gene: TRBV10-3
clone size: many
D gene: NA
J gene: TRBJ2-3

CDR3 protein: CASRQGANGYTF
CDR3 DNA: TGTGCCAGCCGTCAGGGGGCTAATGGCTACACCTTC
V gene: TRBV2
clone size: NA
D gene: TRBD1
J gene: TRBJ1-2

CDR3 protein: CASSRTGHLSSYNEQFF
CDR3 DNA: TGTGCCAGCTCACGGACGGGACACCTGAGCTCCTACAATGAGCAGTTCTTC
V gene: TRBV18
clone size: NA
D gene: NA
J gene: TRBJ2-1

CDR3 protein: CSVGDRAQSGANVLTF
CDR3 DNA: TGCAGCGTTGGGGACAGGGCGCAATCTGGGGCCAACGTCCTGACTTTC
V gene: TRBV29-1
clone size: NA
D gene: TRBD1
J gene: TRBJ2-6

CDR3 protein: CASSPQVGGNTIYF
CDR3 DNA: TGTGCCAGCAGCCCACAGGTCGGTGGAAACACCATATATTTT
V gene: TRBV11-2
clone size: NA
D gene: NA
J gene: TRBJ1-3

CDR3 protein: CASSPTGSTNEKLFF
CDR3 DNA: TGTGCCAGCTCACCAACGGGGTCAACTAATGAAAAACTGTTTTTT
V gene: TRBV18
clone size: few
D gene: NA
J gene: TRBJ1-4

CDR3 protein: CASSPQGYQATDTQYF
CDR3 DNA: TGTGCCAGCAGCCCCCAGGGTTATCAGGCCACAGATACGCAGTATTTT
V gene: TRBV9
clone size: once
D gene: NA
J gene: TRBJ2-3

CDR3 protein: CAWSVGPTGRPQHF
CDR3 DNA: TGTGCCTGGAGTGTCGGGCCGACGGGGCGGCCCCAGCATTTT
V gene: TRBV30
clone size: once
D gene: NA
J gene: TRBJ1-5

CDR3 protein: CASSQDFGSFYNEQFF
CDR3 DNA: TGTGCCAGCAGCCAAGATTTCGGCAGTTTCTACAATGAGCAGTTCTTC
V gene: TRBV14
clone size: NA
D gene: NA
J gene: TRBJ2-1

CDR3 protein: CASSPGQIQETQYF
CDR3 DNA: TGTGCCAGCTCCCCTGGACAAATCCAAGAGACCCAGTACTTC
V gene: TRBV18
clone size: NA
D gene: NA
J gene: TRBJ2-5

CDR3 protein: CASRLDSATEAFF
CDR3 DNA: TGTGCCAGCAGACTAGACAGTGCCACTGAAGCTTTCTTT
V gene: TRBV6-5
clone size: NA
D gene: NA
J gene: TRBJ1-1

CDR3 protein: CASSSTGGGKEQFF
CDR3 DNA: TGTGCCAGCAGCTCCACTGGGGGCGGAAAGGAGCAGTTCTTC
V gene: TRBV11-2
clone size: NA
D gene: NA
J gene: TRBJ2-1

CDR3 protein: CASSPSGAGYTF
CDR3 DNA: TGTGCCAGCAGTCCCTCTGGGGCTGGCTACACCTTC
V gene: TRBV25-1
clone size: NA
D gene: NA
J gene: TRBJ1-2

CDR3 protein: CAWSVQETQYF
CDR3 DNA: TGTGCCTGGAGTGTCCAAGAGACCCAGTACTTC
V gene: TRBV30
clone size: NA
D gene: NA
J gene: TRBJ2-5

CDR3 protein: CAISEPQYRGPDGYTF
CDR3 DNA: TGTGCCATCAGTGAACCCCAGTACAGGGGGCCTGATGGCTACACCTTC
V gene: TRBV10-3
clone size: few
D gene: TRBD1
J gene: TRBJ1-2

CDR3 protein: CASSPRGLAIYNEQFF
CDR3 DNA: TGTGCCAGCAGCCCGAGAGGACTAGCGATATACAATGAGCAGTTCTTC
V gene: TRBV7-8
clone size: few
D gene: TRBD2
J gene: TRBJ2-1

CDR3 protein: CASSPSGGVTDTQYF
CDR3 DNA: TGTGCCAGCAGCCCTAGCGGGGGGGTGACAGATACGCAGTATTTT
V gene: TRBV11-1
clone size: NA
D gene: TRBD2
J gene: TRBJ2-3

CDR3 protein: CASNRVDSALTF
CDR3 DNA: TGTGCCAGCAACAGGGTAGACTCTGCCCTGACTTTC
V gene: TRBV2
clone size: NA
D gene: NA
J gene: TRBJ2-6

CDR3 protein: CASSLTGGDQPQHF
CDR3 DNA: TGTGCCAGCAGCTTAACGGGGGGGGATCAGCCCCAGCATTTT
V gene: TRBV7-9
clone size: NA
D gene: NA
J gene: TRBJ1-5

CDR3 protein: CASSERLAANEQFF
CDR3 DNA: TGTGCCAGCAGTGAACGTCTAGCGGCCAATGAGCAGTTCTTC
V gene: TRBV2
clone size: NA
D gene: TRBD2
J gene: TRBJ2-1

CDR3 protein: CASSERDRGANTEAFF
CDR3 DNA: TGTGCCAGCAGTGAAAGGGACAGGGGCGCGAACACTGAAGCTTTCTTT
V gene: TRBV25-1
clone size: NA
D gene: TRBD1
J gene: TRBJ1-1

CDR3 protein: CASSYSAGYGYTF
CDR3 DNA: TGTGCCAGCAGTTACTCGGCAGGTTATGGCTACACCTTC
V gene: TRBV6-5
clone size: few
D gene: NA
J gene: TRBJ1-2

CDR3 protein: CASSLAGGQMTYEQYF
CDR3 DNA: TGCGCCAGCAGCTTGGCCGGGGGACAGATGACCTACGAGCAGTACTTC
V gene: TRBV5-1
clone size: NA
D gene: NA
J gene: TRBJ2-7

CDR3 protein: CAWSVSRNEQYF
CDR3 DNA: TGTGCCTGGAGTGTAAGTAGGAACGAGCAGTACTTC
V gene: TRBV30
clone size: NA
D gene: NA
J gene: TRBJ2-7

CDR3 protein: CASSPRTGTDTEAFF
CDR3 DNA: TGTGCCAGCTCACCACGGACAGGGACGGACACTGAAGCTTTCTTT
V gene: TRBV18
clone size: few
D gene: TRBD1
J gene: TRBJ1-1

CDR3 protein: CASSLGQNLHF
CDR3 DNA: TGTGCCAGCAGTCTAGGACAGAACCTCCACTTT
V gene: TRBV28
clone size: NA
D gene: NA
J gene: TRBJ1-6

CDR3 protein: CASSVVGTSGYNEQFF
CDR3 DNA: TGTGCCAGCAGCGTAGTGGGGACTAGCGGCTACAATGAGCAGTTCTTC
V gene: TRBV9
clone size: once
D gene: TRBD2
J gene: TRBJ2-1

CDR3 protein: CASSPRTARGGGAGYTF
CDR3 DNA: TGTGCCAGCAGTCCAAGGACAGCTCGGGGGGGTGGTGCTGGCTACACCTTC
V gene: TRBV27
clone size: NA
D gene: NA
J gene: TRBJ1-2

CDR3 protein: CAWSSGTYEQYF
CDR3 DNA: TGTGCCTGGAGTTCGGGGACCTACGAGCAGTACTTC
V gene: TRBV30
clone size: NA
D gene: NA
J gene: TRBJ2-7

CDR3 protein: CSVGIGPNYGYTF
CDR3 DNA: TGCAGCGTTGGTATCGGCCCCAACTATGGCTACACCTTC
V gene: TRBV29-1
clone size: NA
D gene: NA
J gene: TRBJ1-2

CDR3 protein: CASSLAGDRIPLNYGYTF
CDR3 DNA: TGTGCCAGCAGCTTGGCGGGGGACAGAATCCCCCTTAACTATGGCTACACCTTC
V gene: TRBV5-6
clone size: few
D gene: TRBD1
J gene: TRBJ1-2

CDR3 protein: CASSLGSGTNTGELFF
CDR3 DNA: TGTGCCAGCAGCTTAGGAAGCGGCACGAACACCGGGGAGCTGTTTTTT
V gene: TRBV7-2
clone size: NA
D gene: NA
J gene: TRBJ2-2

CDR3 protein: CSARGDTQYF
CDR3 DNA: TGCAGCGCCCGGGGGGATACGCAGTATTTT
V gene: TRBV29-1
clone size: NA
D gene: NA
J gene: TRBJ2-3

CDR3 protein: CSVDETNSDTQYF
CDR3 DNA: TGCAGCGTTGATGAAACGAATTCGGATACGCAGTATTTT
V gene: TRBV29-1
clone size: NA
D gene: NA
J gene: TRBJ2-3

CDR3 protein: CASSSAEVWNYNEQFF
CDR3 DNA: TGTGCCAGCAGCTCAGCGGAGGTATGGAATTACAATGAGCAGTTCTTC
V gene: TRBV27
clone size: NA
D gene: NA
J gene: TRBJ2-1

CDR3 protein: CASSQNRVGETQYF
CDR3 DNA: TGTGCCAGCAGCCAGAACAGGGTAGGGGAGACCCAGTACTTC
V gene: TRBV14
clone size: NA
D gene: NA
J gene: TRBJ2-5

CDR3 protein: CAGRFSRGPNEQFF
CDR3 DNA: TGTGCCGGACGTTTTAGCAGGGGTCCCAATGAGCAGTTCTTC
V gene: TRBV30
clone size: few
D gene: NA
J gene: TRBJ2-1

CDR3 protein: CRTQKAPGPLAKNIQYF
CDR3 DNA: TGCAGGACTCAGAAGGCACCTGGGCCTCTAGCCAAAAACATTCAGTACTTC
V gene: TRBV29-1
clone size: NA
D gene: NA
J gene: TRBJ2-4

CDR3 protein: CASSVRQITYEQYF
CDR3 DNA: TGTGCCAGCAGTGTTCGACAGATAACCTACGAGCAGTACTTC
V gene: TRBV2
clone size: NA
D gene: NA
J gene: TRBJ2-7

CDR3 protein: CASSRQGNTGELFF
CDR3 DNA: TGCGCCAGCAGCCGGCAGGGGAACACCGGGGAGCTGTTTTTT
V gene: TRBV5-1
clone size: NA
D gene: NA
J gene: TRBJ2-2

CDR3 protein: CASSLEGTFNSNQPQHF
CDR3 DNA: TGCGCCAGCAGCCTTGAGGGAACATTTAATAGCAATCAGCCCCAGCATTTT
V gene: TRBV4-1
clone size: NA
D gene: NA
J gene: TRBJ1-5

CDR3 protein: CAWSVGGGGEQYF
CDR3 DNA: TGTGCCTGGAGTGTAGGGGGCGGCGGCGAGCAGTACTTC
V gene: TRBV30
clone size: NA
D gene: TRBD1
J gene: TRBJ2-7

CDR3 protein: CASSLTGGAETQYF
CDR3 DNA: TGCGCCAGCAGCTTGACAGGGGGAGCGGAGACCCAGTACTTC
V gene: TRBV5-1
clone size: few
D gene: TRBD1
J gene: TRBJ2-5

CDR3 protein: CASSQGSGAEKLFF
CDR3 DNA: TGCGCCAGCAGCCAAGGGTCAGGGGCCGAAAAACTGTTTTTT
V gene: TRBV4-1
clone size: NA
D gene: NA
J gene: TRBJ1-4

CDR3 protein: CASSVQGSYGYTF
CDR3 DNA: TGTGCCAGCAGCGTACAGGGGTCCTATGGCTACACCTTC
V gene: TRBV9
clone size: NA
D gene: NA
J gene: TRBJ1-2

CDR3 protein: CAWGEARDTQYF
CDR3 DNA: TGTGCCTGGGGGGAAGCCAGAGATACGCAGTATTTT
V gene: TRBV30
clone size: few
D gene: NA
J gene: TRBJ2-3

CDR3 protein: CASSVRGGGDSPLHF
CDR3 DNA: TGTGCCAGCAGTGTGAGAGGCGGAGGGGATTCACCCCTCCACTTT
V gene: TRBV2
clone size: NA
D gene: NA
J gene: TRBJ1-6